This T cell receptor beta chain stems from a study of blood T cell repertoires in COVID-19. CDR1 and CDR2 (germline): LGHDT, YNNKEL (reference sequence). V lost 3 bases, J lost 2 bases, and 3 bases stayed unmatched. The CDR3 is made up of 15 amino acids. Authors' methods: Estimates of nucleated cell counts were drawn from the amplification of reference gene primers. Clones were read by immunoSEQ multiplex PCR, and TCRdb kept only the in-frame ones, dropping some. For V, J and clone size, that table is used; D and trimming come from the DNA. The sample contains roughly 53,000 clones, about 80% of which appear only once.

The sequenced sample consisted of peripheral blood. The chain carries TRBV3-1 (or the pseudogene TRBV3-2) and TRBJ2-1; 8 nucleotides agree with TRBD1. This receptor was taken from a human donor in a cohort sampled during active COVID-19. The DNA of the CDR3 is TGTGCCAGCAGCCACCGGACAGGGCCCTACAATGAGCAGTTCTTC. Translation gives CASSHRTGPYNEQFF.